This is a list of T cell receptor beta chains from one sample in a study of blood T cell repertoires in COVID-19. Libraries were prepared by immunoSEQ multiplex PCR; TCRdb keeps only in-frame clonotypes and omits some of them. The table lists 55,000 to 60,000 clones, 85% to 90% of them singletons. The sample was peripheral blood. These receptors all stem from a man in his forties with active COVID-19. CDR3s include the opening cysteine and the closing phenylalanine or tryptophan.

V gene	CDR3 protein
TRBV5-4	CASSGGGAPFFYGYTF
TRBV5-1	CASSSLPGQGAGANVLTF
TRBV5-1	CASSFAQPGNTIYF
TRBV7-2	CASSLLGGGYGYTF
TRBV28	CASSLPQASLNQPQHF
TRBV5-6	CASSLASTDTQYF
TRBV10-1	CASPGQGSWEQYF
TRBV7-9	CASSVGTGVPTTNEKLFF
TRBV7-2	CASSRTSGSLNEQYF
TRBV24-1	CGRGQGSYEQYF
TRBV25-1	CASSAIPGQGDEKLFF
TRBV7-9	CASSLARGTRGEDTEAFF
TRBV6-9	CASTGGEDTGELFF
TRBV18	CASSPPLRANYGYTF
TRBV7-3	CASSAPRGQQYF
TRBV5-1	CASSLQAGTDTQYF
TRBV5-4	CASSLEVGQGNYGYTF
TRBV10-1	CASSEPGTGVGEQYF
TRBV2	CASCLQGFLEKLFF
TRBV5-5	CASSLASGTGLGKLFF
TRBV19	CAVGTGRTDTQYF
TRBV5-1	CASSSPDRFGVSRDTQYF
TRBV9	CASSPRTGGQYF
TRBV7-2	CASSLATGEYQPQHF
TRBV6-5	CASTTGGFPSPLHF
TRBV19	CASSTLSGQAVNTEAFF
TRBV30	CAWSRKGGWQPQHF
TRBV6-4	CASSTGAVAFF
TRBV15	CATSLAEPVNTQYF
TRBV19	CASSKGSGTTDTQYF
TRBV9	CASSETSSGGSYNEQFF
TRBV5-4	CASSLEAGQGGETQYF
TRBV27	CASKLLTGGLGETQYF
TRBV4-1	CASSHPRENSNQPQHF
TRBV9	CASSPFQGYGYTF
TRBV28	CASRLAGGDYNEQFF
TRBV5-6	CASSWDFNEQFF
TRBV11-2	CASSRLSGREAETQYF
TRBV6-5	CASSRGGAGETQYF
TRBV15	CATSREQGSFEKLFF
TRBV27	CASSWGQDNSPLHF
TRBV2	CASYRDRDTEAFF
TRBV18	CASSPPSALAGTDTQYF
TRBV24-1	CATSDSERDTGELFF
TRBV28	CASRKQGPDTQYF
TRBV21-1	CASSPTGGTEAFF
TRBV6-5	CAIAGVVYNEQFF
TRBV7-2	CASSLIGQGDISNQPQHF
TRBV5-1	CASSLLPDGGGELFF
TRBV6-5	CASSRTGNYGYTF
TRBV11-3	CASSSGQTDTQYF
TRBV13	CASSPGTSFYEQYF
TRBV7-6	CASSLGRREYGYNEQFF
TRBV25-1	CASSGAPGTGELFF
TRBV10-3	CAISTSGSSYEQYF
TRBV19	CASSTRGQASNQPQHF
TRBV7-2	CASSMTTGVELFF
TRBV9	CASSVGQGNSYEQYF
TRBV28	CASSRSSFQTGTSGSNEQFF